This T cell receptor beta chain was sequenced for a study of shared clonotypes between healthy human individuals. In the study overall: Three plates were used per donor for CD4 naive, three for CD4 memory, two for CD8 naive and one for CD8 memory. General study points: Generation probability values for non-shared clonotypes were lower than those for clonotypes shared by all four donors. It was the few donors that limited the genetic and exposure-history diversity represented. Researchers found naive subsets generally carried larger estimated richness than memory subsets.

In the case of this clone: The antigen remains undetermined.

The method was immunoSEQ multiplex PCR; TCRdb's version includes in-frame clones alone and lacks a portion of them. Counted here are approximately 530,000 clones, approximately 95% occurring once; the ten biggest clones make up approximately 0.06%. Sequencing used naive CD4+ T cells sorted from blood. The subset is: CD45RA+ positively selected. The TCR sequence derives from a woman aged 25 to 39 in good health.

This CDR3 reads CASSQVAVATRVIQETQYF. Written as DNA, the CDR3 is TGTGCCAGCAGCCAAGTTGCGGTGGCGACTAGGGTCATCCAAGAGACCCAGTACTTC. The rearrangement links TRBV14 to TRBJ2-5, with D possibly TRBD2 on 6 matching bases. CDR1 and CDR2 (germline): SGHDN, FVKESK. CDR3 size: 19 residues. Trimming took off 1 base at V and 1 base at J, with 22 bases between the two ends.